This is a list of T cell receptor beta chains from one sample in a study of cytomegalovirus exposure and HLA in healthy donors. Sequencing used immunoSEQ multiplex PCR; TCRdb keeps in-frame clones, though not all of them. The table includes about 160,000 clones, around 84% detected once. The sequencing input was PBMCs. Receptors were obtained from a male donor in good health and CMV-seropositive. The CDR3 runs from the conserved cysteine through the conserved F or W. A D gene is named only where the DNA matches it firmly. Clone size is shown for a subset of rows, as once, few, many or a class of expanded clone.

cdr3_aa,cdr3_nt,d_call,clone_size,j_call,v_call
CASSFGTSGGTDTQYF,TGCGCCAGCAGCTTCGGGACTAGCGGGGGCACAGATACGCAGTATTTT,TRBD2,-,TRBJ2-3,TRBV5-1
CASSYQAGAGYGYTF,TGTGCCAGCAGTTACCAGGCGGGGGCAGGCTATGGCTACACCTTC,-,-,TRBJ1-2,TRBV6-5
CASRDRLALTNTGELFF,TGTGCCAGCAGGGATAGACTAGCGCTAACGAACACCGGGGAGCTGTTTTTT,TRBD2,-,TRBJ2-2,TRBV7-8
CASTIPGLAGDTQYF,TGTGCCAGCACTATTCCGGGACTAGCGGGAGATACGCAGTATTTT,TRBD2,-,TRBJ2-3,TRBV6-1
CAWSIGGTQYF,TGTGCCTGGAGTATCGGGGGGACGCAGTATTTT,TRBD2,-,TRBJ2-3,TRBV30
CASRDSVGYTF,TGTGCCAGCAGGGACAGTGTCGGTTACACCTTC,-,few,TRBJ1-2,TRBV6-1
CSVASVNEQFF,TGCAGCGTTGCTAGCGTCAATGAGCAGTTCTTC,-,once,TRBJ2-1,TRBV29-1
CASSARWNTGELFF,TGTGCCAGCAGTGCCCGGTGGAACACCGGGGAGCTGTTTTTT,-,-,TRBJ2-2,TRBV25-1
CASSRGTVGTEAFF,TGTGCCAGTAGTCGGGGGACAGTGGGAACTGAAGCTTTCTTT,TRBD1,-,TRBJ1-1,TRBV19
CASSSGGTTTDTQYF,TGTGCCAGCAGCTCCGGGGGTACCACCACAGATACGCAGTATTTT,-,once,TRBJ2-3,TRBV7-8
CAWSVLTGTKSHEQYF,TGTGCCTGGAGTGTACTAACCGGGACAAAGTCCCACGAGCAGTACTTC,-,-,TRBJ2-7,TRBV30
CASSFSGDVHTEAFF,TGTGCCAGCAGCTTTTCAGGGGATGTGCACACTGAAGCTTTCTTT,-,-,TRBJ1-1,TRBV7-9
CASSPPSGQFYSHEQFF,TGTGCCAGCAGCCCACCTAGCGGGCAATTTTACTCTCATGAGCAGTTCTTC,TRBD2,-,TRBJ2-1,TRBV7-9
CASSLVGDRGRKTQYF,TGTGCCAGCAGCTTGGTAGGGGATAGGGGTAGGAAGACCCAGTACTTC,-,-,TRBJ2-5,TRBV5-4
CAWSSQILYEQYF,TGTGCCTGGAGTTCACAAATCCTTTACGAGCAGTACTTC,-,-,TRBJ2-7,TRBV30
CASSQRDRGYGYTF,TGCGCCAGCAGCCAACGGGACAGGGGTTATGGCTACACCTTC,TRBD1,-,TRBJ1-2,TRBV4-3
CASSGQRRSGANVLTF,TGTGCCAGCAGTGGACAGCGTCGCTCTGGGGCCAACGTCCTGACTTTC,-,-,TRBJ2-6,TRBV27
CASSDPHGGETQYF,TGTGCCAGCAGTGACCCCCATGGAGGGGAGACCCAGTACTTC,-,-,TRBJ2-5,TRBV25-1
CAWSYRGETQYF,TGTGCCTGGAGTTACAGGGGAGAGACCCAGTACTTC,TRBD1,-,TRBJ2-5,TRBV30
CASSPTIQGLVTEAFF,TGTGCCAGCAGCCCCACGATTCAGGGGTTAGTCACTGAAGCTTTCTTT,-,-,TRBJ1-1,TRBV9
CASSVRPSGGVVSYEQYF,TGTGCCAGCAGCGTGAGGCCCTCCGGGGGGGTTGTTTCCTACGAGCAGTACTTC,TRBD2,once,TRBJ2-7,TRBV9
CASRRSTEAFF,TGTGCCAGCAGGCGGAGCACTGAAGCTTTCTTT,-,few,TRBJ1-1,TRBV27
CASSFRHRGGETQYF,TGTGCCAGCAGCTTCCGCCACAGGGGTGGGGAGACCCAGTACTTC,TRBD1,-,TRBJ2-5,TRBV5-5
CAWTAGARTDTQYF,TGTGCCTGGACGGCGGGAGCCCGCACAGATACGCAGTATTTT,TRBD2,-,TRBJ2-3,TRBV30
CASSYSQGGSGNTIYF,TGTGCCAGCAGTTACTCCCAGGGAGGCTCTGGAAACACCATATATTTT,-,few,TRBJ1-3,TRBV6-5
CAWSSWTSSDEQYF,TGTGCCTGGAGCTCCTGGACAAGTTCAGACGAGCAGTACTTC,-,once,TRBJ2-7,TRBV30
CASSLTAKGTDTQYF,TGTGCCAGCAGCTTGACAGCTAAGGGCACAGATACGCAGTATTTT,-,-,TRBJ2-3,TRBV7-2
CASIRGHTEAFF,TGTGCATCGATCAGGGGCCACACTGAAGCTTTCTTT,-,-,TRBJ1-1,TRBV30
CASSVVAGFSYNEQFF,TGTGCCAGCAGCGTAGTCGCAGGGTTCTCCTACAATGAGCAGTTCTTC,-,-,TRBJ2-1,TRBV9
CASSLASASGSYEQYF,TGTGCCAGCAGTTTAGCCTCGGCTAGCGGCTCCTACGAGCAGTACTTC,TRBD2,-,TRBJ2-7,TRBV28
CASGLWSSTEAFF,TGTGCTAGTGGCCTTTGGAGCAGCACTGAAGCTTTCTTT,-,-,TRBJ1-1,TRBV12-5
CASSLDRDEQYF,TGCGCCAGCAGCTTAGACAGGGACGAGCAGTACTTC,TRBD1,-,TRBJ2-7,TRBV5-1
CASWEVGEQFF,TGTGCCAGCTGGGAGGTTGGTGAGCAGTTCTTC,-,once,TRBJ2-1,TRBV25-1
CASSEAGTGSYEQYF,TGTGCCAGCAGTGAAGCCGGGACAGGCTCCTACGAGCAGTACTTC,TRBD1,-,TRBJ2-7,TRBV6-1
CASSQVGRGQETQYF,TGCGCCAGCAGCCAAGTCGGGCGGGGCCAAGAGACCCAGTACTTC,-,-,TRBJ2-5,TRBV4-1
CAISESKTGRSTDTQYF,TGTGCCATCAGTGAGTCGAAGACAGGGAGAAGCACAGATACGCAGTATTTT,TRBD1,-,TRBJ2-3,TRBV10-3
CASSLYTSGGRDEQFF,TGTGCCAGCAGCCTCTACACTAGCGGGGGGAGGGATGAGCAGTTCTTC,TRBD2,-,TRBJ2-1,TRBV7-2
CASSPGTGSSYEQYF,TGCGCCAGCAGTCCGGGGACAGGGAGCTCCTACGAGCAGTACTTC,TRBD1,-,TRBJ2-7,TRBV10-1
CASGPPRQVSNQPQHF,TGTGCCAGCGGCCCCCCACGACAGGTTAGCAATCAGCCCCAGCATTTT,-,-,TRBJ1-5,TRBV27
CASSPPSGQSYGYTF,TGTGCCAGCAGTCCCCCGTCGGGACAGAGCTATGGCTACACCTTC,TRBD1,-,TRBJ1-2,TRBV27
CASSELLPYGYTF,TGTGCCAGCAGTGAATTACTACCTTATGGCTACACCTTC,-,-,TRBJ1-2,TRBV2
CASSQLPLGGYTF,TGTGCCAGCAGCCAACTGCCCCTGGGCGGCTACACCTTC,-,-,TRBJ1-2,TRBV4-2
CASSLDRMNTEAFF,TGTGCCAGCAGCTTGGACAGGATGAACACTGAAGCTTTCTTT,TRBD1,-,TRBJ1-1,TRBV7-8
CASSPAEQETQYF,TGTGCCAGCTCACCGGCGGAGCAAGAGACCCAGTACTTC,-,-,TRBJ2-5,TRBV18
CAWKTTGINQPQHF,TGTGCCTGGAAGACGACAGGGATAAATCAGCCCCAGCATTTT,TRBD1,-,TRBJ1-5,TRBV30
CSFRGTGSLEQYF,TGCAGTTTTCGCGGGACAGGGTCCCTCGAGCAGTACTTC,TRBD1,-,TRBJ2-7,TRBV29-1
CASSFIGGGSYEQYF,TGTGCCAGCAGTTTCATCGGGGGGGGCTCCTACGAGCAGTACTTC,TRBD2,-,TRBJ2-7,TRBV28
CASSSGQAPEAFF,TGTGCCAGTAGTTCCGGACAGGCCCCTGAAGCTTTCTTT,TRBD1,-,TRBJ1-1,TRBV19
CASSPRLNTGELFF,TGCGCCAGCAGCCCCCGACTGAACACCGGGGAGCTGTTTTTT,-,-,TRBJ2-2,TRBV4-3